The rows below give T cell receptor beta chains drawn from one sample of a study of vaccination effects on CD4 cells after COVID-19. Clones were sequenced by immunoSEQ multiplex PCR, and TCRdb holds only the in-frame ones, with some missing. This table holds tens of thousands of clones, approximately 81% found once. These receptors have no identified antigens. Specimen: CD4+ T cells from PBMCs cultured with HCoV-229E spike peptides, collected before COVID-19 vaccination. The receptors here all came from a human donor who received a COVID-19 vaccine. Both conserved end residues are part of each CDR3. The order of the fields is CDR3 DNA, CDR3 protein, J gene, V gene, D gene, clone size. D genes are given only for firm matches. Clone size is given for some rows only: seen once, a few or many times, or a class if the clone is expanded.

CDR3nt: TGTGCCAGCTCACTTCAAAGACAGGTTAACACTGAAGCTTTCTTT; CDR3aa: CASSLQRQVNTEAFF; j_gene: TRBJ1-1; v_gene: TRBV18; d_gene: -; abundance: -
CDR3nt: TGTGCCATCAGTCAAACAGAAGCCTACAATGAGCAGTTCTTC; CDR3aa: CAISQTEAYNEQFF; j_gene: TRBJ2-1; v_gene: TRBV10-3; d_gene: -; abundance: few
CDR3nt: TGCGCCAGCTCGGTCCAGGGAAGCAATGAGCAGTTCTTC; CDR3aa: CASSVQGSNEQFF; j_gene: TRBJ2-1; v_gene: TRBV5-1; d_gene: -; abundance: -
CDR3nt: TGTGCCAGCAGCCATTCTGGACAGGGGTTGCATTCACCCCTCCACTTT; CDR3aa: CASSHSGQGLHSPLHF; j_gene: TRBJ1-6; v_gene: TRBV4-2; d_gene: TRBD1; abundance: -
CDR3nt: TGTGCCAGCAGCTTGAGACTAGCGGGGGGAAACAATGAGCAGTTCTTC; CDR3aa: CASSLRLAGGNNEQFF; j_gene: TRBJ2-1; v_gene: TRBV5-6; d_gene: TRBD2; abundance: -
CDR3nt: TGTGCCAGCTCACCATCTCGAGGGGGAGGTCGCGGCAATCAGCCCCAGCATTTT; CDR3aa: CASSPSRGGGRGNQPQHF; j_gene: TRBJ1-5; v_gene: TRBV18; d_gene: -; abundance: -
CDR3nt: TGTGCCAGCTCACCCCCCGCGGGTCAGCCCCAGCATTTT; CDR3aa: CASSPPAGQPQHF; j_gene: TRBJ1-5; v_gene: TRBV18; d_gene: -; abundance: -
CDR3nt: TGTGCCAGCAGTTACGGTCGGAGACTAAACTATGGCTACACCTTC; CDR3aa: CASSYGRRLNYGYTF; j_gene: TRBJ1-2; v_gene: TRBV6-2/TRBV6-3; d_gene: -; abundance: -
CDR3nt: TGCAGTTGGAGGTTGGGTGAAGCTTTCTTT; CDR3aa: CSWRLGEAFF; j_gene: TRBJ1-1; v_gene: TRBV20-1; d_gene: -; abundance: few
CDR3nt: TGTGCCAGTAGTATCGCCACGAACCATGAGCAGTTCTTC; CDR3aa: CASSIATNHEQFF; j_gene: TRBJ2-1; v_gene: TRBV19; d_gene: -; abundance: -
CDR3nt: TGCGCCAGCAGCTTGACAGTCAATCAGCCCCAGCATTTT; CDR3aa: CASSLTVNQPQHF; j_gene: TRBJ1-5; v_gene: TRBV5-1; d_gene: -; abundance: -
CDR3nt: TGTGCCAGCACTCTAAGGGTAGGGGCTTACAATGAGCAGTTCTTC; CDR3aa: CASTLRVGAYNEQFF; j_gene: TRBJ2-1; v_gene: TRBV3-1/TRBV3-2; d_gene: -; abundance: -
CDR3nt: TGTGCCAGTAGTATAATAGGGACAAACAATCAGCCCCAGCATTTT; CDR3aa: CASSIIGTNNQPQHF; j_gene: TRBJ1-5; v_gene: TRBV19; d_gene: -; abundance: -
CDR3nt: TGCGCCAGCAGCTTGGCCGGGGGATCGGGCAGCCGAAACAATGAGCAGTTCTTC; CDR3aa: CASSLAGGSGSRNNEQFF; j_gene: TRBJ2-1; v_gene: TRBV5-1; d_gene: -; abundance: -
CDR3nt: TGTGCCAGCAGCTTAGCGGGGGGGTCCTCTTCCTACAATGAGCAGTTCTTC; CDR3aa: CASSLAGGSSSYNEQFF; j_gene: TRBJ2-1; v_gene: TRBV7-2; d_gene: TRBD2; abundance: -
CDR3nt: TGTGCCAGCAGTATTGACATCTCTGGAAACACCATATATTTT; CDR3aa: CASSIDISGNTIYF; j_gene: TRBJ1-3; v_gene: TRBV2; d_gene: -; abundance: once
CDR3nt: TGTGCCAGTTCCACAGGGGCGCGGGGAAACACCATATATTTT; CDR3aa: CASSTGARGNTIYF; j_gene: TRBJ1-3; v_gene: TRBV19; d_gene: TRBD1; abundance: -
CDR3nt: TGTGCCAGCAGGCCGACTAGCGGGACCGGGGAGCTGTTTTTT; CDR3aa: CASRPTSGTGELFF; j_gene: TRBJ2-2; v_gene: TRBV2; d_gene: TRBD2; abundance: few
CDR3nt: TGTGCCAGCAGCCTATGGGGGGAAAAACTGTTTTTT; CDR3aa: CASSLWGEKLFF; j_gene: TRBJ1-4; v_gene: TRBV13; d_gene: -; abundance: -
CDR3nt: TGCGCCAGCAGCGACCCGACAGGGTCCGAGACCCAGTACTTC; CDR3aa: CASSDPTGSETQYF; j_gene: TRBJ2-5; v_gene: TRBV5-1; d_gene: TRBD1; abundance: -
CDR3nt: TGTGCCAGCAGCAAAAGGGGGACAGCTAGTTATGAGACCCAGTACTTC; CDR3aa: CASSKRGTASYETQYF; j_gene: TRBJ2-5; v_gene: TRBV3-1/TRBV3-2; d_gene: TRBD1; abundance: -
CDR3nt: TGTGCCAGCAGCTGGCGAGGGGGCTCCTACAATGAGCAGTTCTTC; CDR3aa: CASSWRGGSYNEQFF; j_gene: TRBJ2-1; v_gene: TRBV11-3; d_gene: -; abundance: -
CDR3nt: TGTGCCAGCAGTTACATAGAGACCCAGTACTTC; CDR3aa: CASSYIETQYF; j_gene: TRBJ2-5; v_gene: TRBV6-5; d_gene: -; abundance: -
CDR3nt: TGTGCCAGTAGTGTCCAGGGATTCTACTATGGCTACACCTTC; CDR3aa: CASSVQGFYYGYTF; j_gene: TRBJ1-2; v_gene: TRBV19; d_gene: -; abundance: -
CDR3nt: TGTGCCAGCAGCCCTCCATCAGATACGCAGTATTTT; CDR3aa: CASSPPSDTQYF; j_gene: TRBJ2-3; v_gene: TRBV7-2; d_gene: -; abundance: -
CDR3nt: TGTGCCAGCAGGCAGGGGGTTGTGGAGACCCAGTACTTC; CDR3aa: CASRQGVVETQYF; j_gene: TRBJ2-5; v_gene: TRBV6-5; d_gene: TRBD1; abundance: -
CDR3nt: TGCGCCAGCAGCCACAGACAATTAGTGAGCTCCTACAATGAGCAGTTCTTC; CDR3aa: CASSHRQLVSSYNEQFF; j_gene: TRBJ2-1; v_gene: TRBV4-1; d_gene: -; abundance: -
CDR3nt: TGTGCCACCAGTAGTATTGGGGGGGCGAACACCGGGGAGCTGTTTTTT; CDR3aa: CATSSIGGANTGELFF; j_gene: TRBJ2-2; v_gene: TRBV24-1; d_gene: TRBD2; abundance: -